This is a list of T cell receptor beta chains from one sample in a study of blood T cells in healthy people across ages. One entry per CDR3 protein results from TCRdb running MiXCR on the 5' RACE reads. This repertoire shows 980,000 or so distinct CDR3 sequences, roughly 43% found once; its top ten account for around 15%. Material for sequencing was blood. These receptors came from a man aged 25 to 45 in good health. The CDR3 runs from the conserved cysteine through the conserved F or W. A D gene is named only where the DNA matches it firmly. Clone sizes are given selectively: once, few, many, or a class where the clone is expanded.

d_call j_call v_call clone_size cdr3_aa cdr3_nt
NA TRBJ2-7 TRBV29-1 NA CSGRGFGYEQYF TGCAGCGGACGGGGTTTTGGGTACGAGCAGTACTTC
NA TRBJ2-5 TRBV5-1 few CASSQATGLETQYF TGCGCCAGCTCGCAGGCTACGGGTCTAGAGACCCAGTACTTC
NA TRBJ1-2 TRBV20-1 NA CSAPPGPLYGYTF TGCAGTGCCCCCCCGGGACCGCTCTATGGCTACACCTTC
NA TRBJ1-5 TRBV28 NA CASTSSQPQHF TGTGCCAGCACCTCCAGCCAGCCCCAGCATTTT
NA TRBJ2-5 TRBV12-3/TRBV12-4 NA CASSPQFSGGGQETQYF TGTGCCAGCAGCCCTCAGTTTTCCGGGGGAGGCCAAGAGACCCAGTACTTC
TRBD1 TRBJ2-4 TRBV7-2 NA CASSFGTEMSLAKNIQYF TGTGCCAGCAGCTTCGGGACAGAGATGAGTCTAGCCAAAAACATTCAGTACTTC
TRBD2 TRBJ2-5 TRBV3-1 NA CASSQDNLAGLNQETQYF TGTGCCAGCAGCCAAGATAACCTAGCGGGGCTAAACCAAGAGACCCAGTACTTC
TRBD1 TRBJ2-7 TRBV20-1 NA CSASPGTGRTYEQYF TGCAGTGCTAGCCCCGGGACAGGCCGGACCTACGAGCAGTACTTC
NA TRBJ2-5 TRBV7-2 few CASSARDSETQYF TGTGCCAGCAGCGCAAGGGACTCAGAGACCCAGTACTTC
NA TRBJ1-5 TRBV6-5 NA CASSYSGSGQPQHF TGTGCCAGCAGTTACTCGGGGTCAGGGCAGCCCCAGCATTTT
NA TRBJ2-5 TRBV20-1 NA CSARDGGIQETQYF TGCAGTGCTAGAGATGGAGGGATCCAAGAGACCCAGTACTTC
NA TRBJ2-3 TRBV6-5 NA CASSYRPQTDTQYF TGTGCCAGCAGTTATCGCCCCCAGACAGATACGCAGTATTTT
TRBD2 TRBJ2-1 TRBV27 few CASSLKTSGVYNEQFF TGTGCCAGCAGTTTGAAGACTAGCGGGGTTTACAATGAGCAGTTCTTC
NA TRBJ1-1 TRBV21-1 few CASSKVGEGDTEAFF TGTGCCAGCAGCAAAGTGGGGGAGGGGGACACTGAAGCTTTCTTT
NA TRBJ2-3 TRBV5-1 NA CASSFGTVTDTQYF TGCGCCAGCAGCTTCGGGACGGTCACAGATACGCAGTATTTT
NA TRBJ1-1 TRBV14 NA CASTPGLGGTEAFF TGTGCCAGCACCCCTGGGTTAGGGGGCACTGAAGCTTTCTTT
NA TRBJ1-2 TRBV6-5 NA CASTPGAQTYGYTF TGTGCCAGCACTCCAGGTGCCCAGACCTATGGCTACACCTTC
NA TRBJ2-2 TRBV10-3 NA CAIQDRDNTGELFF TGTGCCATCCAGGACAGAGATAACACCGGGGAGCTGTTTTTT
NA TRBJ2-1 TRBV27 NA CASSLYWQGGRDEQFF TGTGCCAGCAGTTTATATTGGCAGGGGGGCAGGGATGAGCAGTTCTTC
NA TRBJ2-6 TRBV20-1 once CSARGGRAGANVLTF TGCAGTGCTAGAGGTGGCAGGGCTGGGGCCAACGTCCTGACTTTC
TRBD1 TRBJ2-7 TRBV28 few CASSSPRQGAIYEQYF TGTGCCAGCAGTTCCCCTAGACAGGGGGCAATCTACGAGCAGTACTTC
TRBD2 TRBJ2-5 TRBV3-1 few CASSLTSGNQETQYF TGTGCCAGCAGCCTGACTAGCGGAAACCAAGAGACCCAGTACTTC
TRBD1 TRBJ1-1 TRBV9 few CASSEGTGDPEAFF TGTGCCAGCAGCGAGGGGACAGGGGACCCTGAAGCTTTCTTT
TRBD1 TRBJ1-1 TRBV7-9 many CASSLGQGTEAFF TGTGCCAGCAGCTTAGGACAGGGCACTGAAGCTTTCTTT
NA TRBJ2-1 TRBV2 NA CASSAGSLHNEQFF TGTGCCAGCAGTGCGGGGTCTCTCCACAATGAGCAGTTCTTC
TRBD1 TRBJ1-4 TRBV20-1 few CSAIPGQSGEKLFF TGCAGTGCTATCCCGGGACAGTCAGGAGAAAAACTGTTTTTT
NA TRBJ2-3 TRBV4-2 NA CASSQSEHGTDTQYF TGTGCCAGCAGCCAGTCCGAACACGGCACAGATACGCAGTATTTT
NA TRBJ1-2 TRBV18 few CASSPGQAERGYTF TGTGCCAGCTCACCTGGCCAGGCGGAGCGTGGCTACACCTTC
NA TRBJ1-1 TRBV5-1 NA CASSSDFRSMNTEAFF TGCGCCAGCAGCTCGGACTTTAGAAGCATGAACACTGAAGCTTTCTTT
NA TRBJ1-1 TRBV2 few CARLGESSSEAFF TGTGCCAGGTTGGGGGAAAGTTCGTCTGAAGCTTTCTTT
TRBD1 TRBJ1-2 TRBV28 NA CASGPRDRVAGYTF TGTGCCAGCGGCCCTAGGGACAGGGTGGCTGGCTACACCTTC
TRBD1 TRBJ2-1 TRBV4-1 NA CASSQDRGRAGEQFF TGCGCCAGCAGCCAAGACAGGGGGCGCGCAGGTGAGCAGTTCTTC
NA TRBJ2-7 TRBV2 NA CASSDWDSSYEQYF TGTGCCAGCAGTGATTGGGATAGCTCCTACGAGCAGTACTTC
TRBD1 TRBJ2-4 TRBV24-1 NA CATSDPDRGKNIQYF TGTGCCACCAGTGACCCGGACAGGGGTAAAAACATTCAGTACTTC
TRBD1 TRBJ2-4 TRBV28 NA CASRAGQGAGTKNIQYF TGTGCCAGCAGGGCCGGACAGGGGGCCGGAACCAAAAACATTCAGTACTTC
TRBD1 TRBJ2-1 TRBV7-8 NA CASSLVSGQGLDEQFF TGTGCCAGCAGCTTAGTCTCAGGACAGGGGTTGGATGAGCAGTTCTTC